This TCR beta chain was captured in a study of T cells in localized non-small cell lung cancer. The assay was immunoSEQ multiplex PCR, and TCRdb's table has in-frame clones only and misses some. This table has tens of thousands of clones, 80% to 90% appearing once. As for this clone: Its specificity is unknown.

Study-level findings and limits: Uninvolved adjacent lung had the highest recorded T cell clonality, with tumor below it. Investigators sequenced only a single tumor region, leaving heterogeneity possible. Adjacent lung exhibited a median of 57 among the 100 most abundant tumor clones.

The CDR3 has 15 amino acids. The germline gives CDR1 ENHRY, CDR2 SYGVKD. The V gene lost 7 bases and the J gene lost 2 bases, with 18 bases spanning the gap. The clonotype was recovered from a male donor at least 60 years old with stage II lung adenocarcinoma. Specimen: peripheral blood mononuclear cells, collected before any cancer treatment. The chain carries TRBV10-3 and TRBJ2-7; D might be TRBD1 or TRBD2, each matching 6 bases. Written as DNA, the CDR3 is TGTGCCATCATCGCCGGGACTGAGGGGGCCTACGAGCAGTACTTC. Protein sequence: CAIIAGTEGAYEQYF.